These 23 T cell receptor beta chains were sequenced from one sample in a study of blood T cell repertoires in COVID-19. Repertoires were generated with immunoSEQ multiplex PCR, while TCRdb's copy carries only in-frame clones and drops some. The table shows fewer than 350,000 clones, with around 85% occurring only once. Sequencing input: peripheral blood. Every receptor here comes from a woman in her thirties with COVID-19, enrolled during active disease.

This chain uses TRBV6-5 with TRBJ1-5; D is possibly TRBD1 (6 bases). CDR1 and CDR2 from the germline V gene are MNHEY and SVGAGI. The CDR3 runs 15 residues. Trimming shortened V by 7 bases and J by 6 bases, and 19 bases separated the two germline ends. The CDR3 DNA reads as TGTGCCAGCACCTTAGAAAGGACAGTAGGTCAGCCCCAGCATTTT. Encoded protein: CASTLERTVGQPQHF.

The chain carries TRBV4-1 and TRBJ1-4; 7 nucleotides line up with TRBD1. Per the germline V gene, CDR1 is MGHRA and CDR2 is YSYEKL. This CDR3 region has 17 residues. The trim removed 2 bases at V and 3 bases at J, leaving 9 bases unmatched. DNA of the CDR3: TGCGCCAGCAGCCAAAACAGGGGATTTGAATCTAATGAAAAACTGTTTTTT. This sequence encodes CASSQNRGFESNEKLFF.

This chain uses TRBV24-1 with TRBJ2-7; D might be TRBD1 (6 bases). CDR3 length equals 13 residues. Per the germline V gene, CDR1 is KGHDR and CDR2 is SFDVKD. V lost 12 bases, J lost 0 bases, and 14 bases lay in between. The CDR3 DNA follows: TGTGCCTTTTGTCGGACAGACTCCTACGAGCAGTACTTC. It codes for CAFCRTDSYEQYF.

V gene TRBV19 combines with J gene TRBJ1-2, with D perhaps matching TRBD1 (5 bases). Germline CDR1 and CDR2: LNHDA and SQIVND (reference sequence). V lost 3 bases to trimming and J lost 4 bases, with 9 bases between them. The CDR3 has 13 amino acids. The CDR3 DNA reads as TGTGCCAGTAGTATGATTACAGGCTATGGCTACACCTTC. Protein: CASSMITGYGYTF.

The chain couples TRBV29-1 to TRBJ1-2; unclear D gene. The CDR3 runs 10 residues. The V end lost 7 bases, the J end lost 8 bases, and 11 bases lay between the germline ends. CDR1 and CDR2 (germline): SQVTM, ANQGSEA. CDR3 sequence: CSGGERGYTF. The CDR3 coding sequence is TGCAGCGGCGGGGAGAGAGGCTACACCTTC. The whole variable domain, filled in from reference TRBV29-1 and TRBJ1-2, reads SAVISQKPSRDICQRGTSLTIQCQVDSQVTMMFWYRQQPGQSLTLIATANQGSEATYESGFVIDKFPISRPNLTFSTLTVSNMSPEDSSIYLCSGGERGYTFGSGTRLTVV.

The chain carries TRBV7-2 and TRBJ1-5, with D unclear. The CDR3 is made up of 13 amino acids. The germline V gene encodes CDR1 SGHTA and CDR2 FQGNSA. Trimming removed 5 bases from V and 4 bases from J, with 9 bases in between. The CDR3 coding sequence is TGTGCCAGCAGCGTCCGAGGGAATCAGCCCCAGCATTTT. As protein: CASSVRGNQPQHF.

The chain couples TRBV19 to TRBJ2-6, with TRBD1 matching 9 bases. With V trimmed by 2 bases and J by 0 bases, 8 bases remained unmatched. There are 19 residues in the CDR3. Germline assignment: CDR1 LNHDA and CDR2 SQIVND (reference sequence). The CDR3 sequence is CASSIWRDRAFSGANVLTF. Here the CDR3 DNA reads TGTGCCAGTAGTATATGGAGGGACAGGGCGTTCTCTGGGGCCAACGTCCTGACTTTC.

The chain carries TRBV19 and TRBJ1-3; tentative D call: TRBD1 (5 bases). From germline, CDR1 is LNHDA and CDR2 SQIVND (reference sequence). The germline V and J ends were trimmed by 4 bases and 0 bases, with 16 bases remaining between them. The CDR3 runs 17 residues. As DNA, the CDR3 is TGTGCCAGTAGTAGTCCAGGACAACCGGACTCTGGAAACACCATATATTTT. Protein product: CASSSPGQPDSGNTIYF.

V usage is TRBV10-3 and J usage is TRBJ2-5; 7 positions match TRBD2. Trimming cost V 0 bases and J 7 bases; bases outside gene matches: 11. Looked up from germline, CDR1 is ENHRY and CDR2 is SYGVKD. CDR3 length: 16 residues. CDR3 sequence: CAISESLAGTTGTQYF. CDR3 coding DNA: TGTGCCATCAGTGAGTCTTTGGCGGGGACTACAGGGACCCAGTACTTC.

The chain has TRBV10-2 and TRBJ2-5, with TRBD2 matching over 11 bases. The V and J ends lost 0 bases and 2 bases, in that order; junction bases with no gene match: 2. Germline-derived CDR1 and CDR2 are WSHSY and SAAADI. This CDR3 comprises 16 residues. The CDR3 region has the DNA TGCGCCAGCAGTGAGTCTACTAGCGGGAGACAAGAGACCCAGTACTTC. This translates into CASSESTSGRQETQYF.

The CDR3 DNA follows: TGTGCCAGCAGTTACTCAGAGGGGGCGCGGACTGAAGCTTTCTTT. Encoded protein: CASSYSEGARTEAFF. V is TRBV6-5 and J is TRBJ1-1, with 7 bases aligning to TRBD1. This CDR3 is 15 amino acids long. J lost 5 bases, V lost 0 bases, and 6 bases had no gene match. Germline assignment: CDR1 MNHEY and CDR2 SVGAGI.

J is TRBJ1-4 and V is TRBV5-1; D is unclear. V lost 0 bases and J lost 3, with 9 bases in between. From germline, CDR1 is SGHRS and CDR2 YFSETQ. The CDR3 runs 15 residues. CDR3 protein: CASSLEEAANEKLFF. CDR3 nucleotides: TGCGCCAGCAGCTTGGAGGAGGCGGCTAATGAAAAACTGTTTTTT.

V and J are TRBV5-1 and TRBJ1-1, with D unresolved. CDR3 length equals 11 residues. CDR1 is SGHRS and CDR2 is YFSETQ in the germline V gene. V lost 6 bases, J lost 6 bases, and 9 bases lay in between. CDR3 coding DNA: TGCGCCAGCATCGATGGCCCTGAAGCTTTCTTT. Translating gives CASIDGPEAFF.

The CDR3 DNA is TGTGCCAGCAGGGCCCGTTTGAGGTACGGCAATCAGCCCCAGCATTTT. Its protein product is CASRARLRYGNQPQHF. The V and J genes are TRBV27 and TRBJ1-5, with unresolved D. The CDR3 is made up of 16 amino acids. V shed 6 bases and J shed 2 bases, with 17 bases lying between them. The germline V gene encodes CDR1 MNHEY and CDR2 SMNVEV (reference sequence).

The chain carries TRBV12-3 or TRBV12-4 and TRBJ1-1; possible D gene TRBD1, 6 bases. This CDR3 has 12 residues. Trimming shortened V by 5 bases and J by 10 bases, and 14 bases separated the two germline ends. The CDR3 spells CASSIGQMPAFF. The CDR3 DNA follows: TGTGCCAGCAGTATAGGACAGATGCCAGCTTTCTTT.

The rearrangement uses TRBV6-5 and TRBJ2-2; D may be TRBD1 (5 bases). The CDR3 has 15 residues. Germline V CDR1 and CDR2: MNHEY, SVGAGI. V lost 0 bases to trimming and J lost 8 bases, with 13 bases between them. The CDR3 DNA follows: TGTGCCAGCAGTTACTCGGGGCCATCGGCGGGGGAGCTGTTTTTT. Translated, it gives CASSYSGPSAGELFF.

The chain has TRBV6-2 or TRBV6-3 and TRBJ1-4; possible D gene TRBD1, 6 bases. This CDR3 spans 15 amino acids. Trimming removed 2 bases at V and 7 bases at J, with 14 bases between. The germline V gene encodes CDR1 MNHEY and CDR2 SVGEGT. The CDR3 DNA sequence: TGTGCCAGCAGTTACGGGGGGGCCTGGGGTGAAAAACTGTTTTTT. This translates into CASSYGGAWGEKLFF.

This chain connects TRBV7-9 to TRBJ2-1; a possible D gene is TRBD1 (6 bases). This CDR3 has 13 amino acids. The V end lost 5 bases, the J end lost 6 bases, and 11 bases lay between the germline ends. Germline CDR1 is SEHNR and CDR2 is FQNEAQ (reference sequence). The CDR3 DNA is TGTGCCAGCAGCGGGACACAGGTCAATGAGCAGTTCTTC. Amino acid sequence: CASSGTQVNEQFF.

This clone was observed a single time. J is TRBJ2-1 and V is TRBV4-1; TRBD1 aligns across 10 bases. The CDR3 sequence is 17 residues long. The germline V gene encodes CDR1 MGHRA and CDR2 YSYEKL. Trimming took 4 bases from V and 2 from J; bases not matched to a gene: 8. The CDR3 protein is CASSPLTGTGAYNEQFF. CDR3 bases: TGCGCCAGCAGCCCGCTCACCGGGACAGGGGCCTACAATGAGCAGTTCTTC.

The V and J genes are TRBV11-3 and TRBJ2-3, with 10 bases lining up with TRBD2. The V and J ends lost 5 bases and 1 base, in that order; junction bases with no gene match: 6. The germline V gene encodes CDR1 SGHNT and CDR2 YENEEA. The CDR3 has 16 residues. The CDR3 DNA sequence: TGTGCCAGCAGCCCCACTAGCGGGGAACGCACAGATACGCAGTATTTT. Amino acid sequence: CASSPTSGERTDTQYF.

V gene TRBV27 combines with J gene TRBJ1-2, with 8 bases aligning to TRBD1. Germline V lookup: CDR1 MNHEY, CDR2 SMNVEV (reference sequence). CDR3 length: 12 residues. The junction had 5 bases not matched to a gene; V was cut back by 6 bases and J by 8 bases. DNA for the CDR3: TGTGCCAGCAGAAACAGGGGGTGGGGCTACACCTTC. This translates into CASRNRGWGYTF.

CDR3 coding DNA: TGTGCCTGGAGGGCCATATGGGATACGCAGTATTTT. Translating it yields CAWRAIWDTQYF. The chain carries TRBV30 and TRBJ2-3; D gene unclear. CDR3 length: 12 residues. Per germline, CDR1 GTSNPN and CDR2 SVGIG (reference sequence). V lost 3 bases to trimming and J lost 6 bases, with 10 bases between them. The full variable domain, in which reference TRBV30 and TRBJ2-3 provide the parts outside the CDR3, is SQTIHQWPATLVQPVGSPLSLECTVEGTSNPNLYWYRQAAGRGLQLLFYSVGIGQISSEVPQNLSASRPQDRQFILSSKKLLLSDSGFYLCAWRAIWDTQYFGPGTRLTVL.

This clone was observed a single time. The CDR3 protein is CASSFEQGVNTEAFF. The CDR3, as DNA: TGTGCCAGCAGCTTTGAACAGGGAGTAAACACTGAAGCTTTCTTT. The V gene is TRBV5-6, the J gene TRBJ1-1, with D possibly being TRBD1 (6 bases). V dropped 2 bases and J dropped 2 bases, with 13 bases sitting between them. This CDR3 is built from 15 residues. Germline V CDR1 and CDR2: SGHDT, YYEEEE.